Below are 29 T cell receptor beta chains sequenced from a single sample in a study of CD8+ T cells in alopecia areata. RNA was extracted and reverse transcribed into cDNA as the sequencing template. TCRdb's table, derived via immunoSEQ multiplex PCR, lists solely in-frame clones and lacks some. The table lists more than 95,000 clones, under 65% of them singletons. Treatment: oral pan-JAK inhibitor, 5-10 mg twice daily. Source: CD4+ T cells sorted from blood, taken at week 4, from a patient treated with tofacitinib. These TCRs come from a human donor with alopecia areata.

This chain uses TRBV30 with TRBJ1-2; 7 bases fit TRBD1. CDR3 length equals 14 residues. The ends lost 3 bases at V and 3 bases at J; junction bases unmatched: 7. Germline V gives CDR1 GTSNPN, CDR2 SVGIG (reference sequence). The CDR3: CAWRDRSTYYGYTF. For the CDR3, the DNA is TGTGCCTGGAGGGACAGGAGCACGTACTATGGCTACACCTTC.

Regarding this clone: Compared with germline, one end of the junction differs, possibly owing to a read error. The chain couples TRBV5-1 to TRBJ1-1, with TRBD1 identical over 7 bases. The CDR3 extends over 15 amino acids. CDR1 and CDR2 (germline): SGHRS, YFSETQ. CDR3 coding DNA: TGCGCCAGCAGCTCGACAGGGTCAATGAACACTAAAGCTTTCTTT. Protein product: CASSSTGSMNTKAFF.

This clone was counted a few times. This chain joins TRBV27 and TRBJ2-6; D is unresolved. The CDR3 contains 13 residues. The germline gives CDR1 MNHEY, CDR2 SMNVEV (reference sequence). Trimming cost V 5 bases and J 4 bases, with 6 bases left between them. CDR3 in amino acids: CASSAEGANVLTF. DNA of the CDR3: TGTGCCAGCAGTGCAGAAGGGGCCAACGTCCTGACTTTC.

The chain links TRBV4-3 to TRBJ2-1; 11 nucleotides agree with TRBD2. CDR3 length equals 15 residues. Germline values: CDR1 LGHNA, CDR2 YSLEER. The junction had 9 bases not matched to a gene; V was cut back by 4 bases and J by 10 bases. The chain's CDR3 is CASSPLGLAAGEQFF. DNA of the CDR3: TGCGCCAGCAGCCCCCTGGGACTAGCGGCAGGGGAGCAGTTCTTC.

This clone was picked up a small number of times. The V and J genes are TRBV27 and TRBJ1-5; D is unresolved. This CDR3 contains 15 residues. Germline-derived CDR1 and CDR2 are MNHEY and SMNVEV (reference sequence). V gave up 0 bases and J gave up 4 bases, with 10 bases separating them. The CDR3 loop reads CASSLSTVGNQPQHF. CDR3 bases: TGTGCCAGCAGTTTATCGACGGTGGGAAATCAGCCCCAGCATTTT.

The chain combines TRBV15 with TRBJ2-7; possible D gene TRBD2, 5 bases. Germline CDR1 reads LNHNV; CDR2 reads YYDKDF (reference sequence). The CDR3 has 13 amino acids. Trimming took off 4 bases at V and 6 bases at J, with 13 bases between the two ends. The chain's CDR3 is CATSTGVDREQYF. CDR3 bases: TGTGCCACCAGCACCGGGGTTGACCGCGAGCAGTACTTC.

This clone was recorded once. This sequence joins TRBV7-6 and TRBJ2-7; 10 positions match TRBD1. Germline lookup yields CDR1 SGHVS and CDR2 FNYEAQ. The CDR3 consists of 16 residues. The junction had 11 bases not matched to a gene; V was cut back by 5 bases and J by 4 bases. CDR3 residues: CASSPPGQGMKYEQYF. As DNA, the CDR3 is TGTGCCAGCAGCCCGCCGGGACAGGGGATGAAGTACGAGCAGTACTTC.

The chain employs TRBV9 and TRBJ2-5; D remains unclear. Germline values: CDR1 SGDLS, CDR2 YYNGEE. The CDR3 covers 14 residues. V was pared by 1 base and J by 1 base, with 8 bases between. CDR3 sequence: CASSVSTGQETQYF. The CDR3 DNA follows: TGTGCCAGCAGCGTATCTACTGGCCAAGAGACCCAGTACTTC.

V is TRBV7-3 and J is TRBJ2-6; D call uncertain. The germline V gene encodes CDR1 SGHTA and CDR2 FQGTGA. This CDR3 contains 14 residues. V was clipped by 6 bases and J by 0 bases, with 6 bases between them. The DNA of the CDR3 is TGTGCCAGCAGAGAGAGCTCTGGGGCCAACGTCCTGACTTTC. It yields the protein CASRESSGANVLTF.

V and J are TRBV2 and TRBJ1-5, with D perhaps matching TRBD1 (5 bases). The CDR3 contains 13 residues. Trimming removed 6 bases from V and 4 bases from J, with 10 bases in between. Germline assignment: CDR1 SNHLY and CDR2 FYNNEI. The CDR3 loop reads CASRSGRNQPQHF. The CDR3 coding sequence is TGTGCCAGCAGATCAGGGCGGAATCAGCCCCAGCATTTT.

There are a few counts of this clone. This rearrangement joins TRBV2 to TRBJ1-1; D is undetermined. CDR1 and CDR2 (germline): SNHLY, FYNNEI. The CDR3 runs to 11 residues. V shed 6 bases and J shed 11 bases, with 13 bases lying between them. The CDR3 sequence: CASREGIKAFF. CDR3 DNA sequence: TGTGCCAGCAGGGAGGGCATAAAGGCTTTCTTT.

This chain connects TRBV29-1 to TRBJ2-1; D is unclear. Germline loops: CDR1 SQVTM, CDR2 ANQGSEA. Trimming took off 0 bases at V and 11 bases at J, with 11 bases between the two ends. This CDR3 has 12 amino acids. The CDR3 spells CSVEDLGRKQFF. The DNA of the CDR3 is TGCAGCGTTGAAGATCTTGGAAGGAAGCAGTTCTTC.

The rearrangement links TRBV18 to TRBJ2-1; 7 nucleotides align to TRBD2. V was clipped by 3 bases and J by 6 bases; unmatched bases: 8. This CDR3 comprises 15 residues. CDR1 and CDR2 (germline): KGHSH, LQKENI. CDR3 DNA sequence: TGTGCCAGCTCACCCGGGCTAGCGGCGTTCAATGAGCAGTTCTTC. This translates into CASSPGLAAFNEQFF.

This chain links TRBV6-1 with TRBJ2-5; 8 positions agree with TRBD2. With V trimmed by 2 bases and J by 5 bases, 19 bases remained unmatched. The CDR3 runs to 19 residues. Per germline, CDR1 MNHNS and CDR2 SASEGT. CDR3 sequence reads: CASSETIPGLVGSKETQYF. DNA of the CDR3: TGTGCCAGCAGTGAAACAATTCCGGGACTAGTTGGCTCGAAGGAGACCCAGTACTTC.

With regard to this clone: This sample also contains other DNA sequences that code for the same CDR3. V gene TRBV18 combines with J gene TRBJ1-5, with D maybe TRBD1 (6 bases). Germline values: CDR1 KGHSH, CDR2 LQKENI. The CDR3 has 13 residues. Between the trimmed V and J ends, which lost 3 bases and 4 bases, there was a span of 7 bases. In nucleotides, the CDR3 is TGTGCCAGCTCACCGGACAGTAATCAGCCCCAGCATTTT. Amino acid sequence: CASSPDSNQPQHF. Together with reference TRBV18 and TRBJ1-5, the CDR3 gives the full variable domain: NAGVMQNPRHLVRRRGQEARLRCSPMKGHSHVYWYRQLPEEGLKFMVYLQKENIIDESGMPKERFSAEFPKEGPSILRIQQVVRGDSAAYFCASSPDSNQPQHFGDGTRLSIL.

The chain links TRBV19 to TRBJ1-2; 7 bases fit TRBD1. Trimming cost V 7 bases and J 4 bases; bases outside gene matches: 6. This CDR3 region has 13 residues. Germline CDR1 and CDR2: LNHDA and SQIVND (reference sequence). This CDR3 is CASTRGQSYGYTF. CDR3 DNA: TGTGCCAGTACTAGGGGACAGAGCTATGGCTACACCTTC.

This clone came up a few times. The genes are TRBV29-1 and TRBJ2-5, with 8 positions matching TRBD1. CDR1 and CDR2 (germline): SQVTM, ANQGSEA. The CDR3 loop spans 13 amino acids. The ends lost 7 bases at V and 5 bases at J; junction bases unmatched: 9. CDR3 loop: CSGDRGSGETQYF. The CDR3 bases are TGCAGCGGTGACAGGGGATCAGGGGAGACCCAGTACTTC.

V usage is TRBV7-9 and J usage is TRBJ2-3; the match to TRBD2 covers 13 bases. This CDR3 spans 14 amino acids. The J segment lost 14 bases and the V segment lost 5 bases, leaving 10 bases of the junction unmatched. CDR1 is SEHNR, CDR2 FQNEAQ, per germline (reference sequence). CDR3 in amino acids: CASSREGGLAGAYF. The DNA of the CDR3 is TGTGCCAGCAGCCGCGAAGGTGGACTAGCGGGAGCGTATTTT.

This clone was counted a few times. V and J are TRBV29-1 and TRBJ2-5; no clear D. The CDR3 length is 12 residues. Trimming removed 4 bases at V and 7 bases at J, with 13 bases between. The germline V gene encodes CDR1 SQVTM and CDR2 ANQGSEA. The chain's CDR3 is CSVGTSAPTQYF. Here the CDR3 DNA reads TGCAGCGTTGGGACGTCCGCCCCGACCCAGTACTTC.

This clone turned up a few times. This chain uses TRBV18 with TRBJ2-2; D unclear. This CDR3 spans 14 amino acids. CDR1 is KGHSH, CDR2 LQKENI, per germline. Trimming took off 0 bases at V and 1 base at J, with 3 bases between the two ends. The CDR3 DNA follows: TGTGCCAGCTCACCACCGATGAACACCGGGGAGCTGTTTTTT. The encoded protein is CASSPPMNTGELFF.

This clone was counted only a few times. This chain links TRBV7-2 with TRBJ2-1, with 16 bases aligning to TRBD2. Trimming took 5 bases from V and 8 from J; bases not matched to a gene: 6. Germline V gives CDR1 SGHTA, CDR2 FQGNSA. This CDR3 has 16 residues. The CDR3 reads CASSLGTSGRAYEQFF. CDR3 in DNA: TGTGCCAGCAGCCTAGGGACTAGCGGGAGGGCATATGAGCAGTTCTTC.

The sample holds a few counts of this clone. The rearrangement uses TRBV29-1 and TRBJ1-4; D not resolved. This CDR3 comprises 13 residues. The V gene's germline CDR1 is SQVTM and CDR2 ANQGSEA. V was shortened by 8 bases and J by 4 bases, with 14 bases between the two germline ends. CDR3 nucleotide sequence: TGCAGCACCCGCAGTGGCAATAATGAAAAACTGTTTTTT. This gives the protein CSTRSGNNEKLFF. The full variable domain, with the rest looked up from reference TRBV29-1 and TRBJ1-4, is SAVISQKPSRDICQRGTSLTIQCQVDSQVTMMFWYRQQPGQSLTLIATANQGSEATYESGFVIDKFPISRPNLTFSTLTVSNMSPEDSSIYLCSTRSGNNEKLFFGSGTQLSVL.

CDR3 sequence: CASSFTGPFYEQYF. For the CDR3, the DNA is TGTGCCAGCAGCTTCACGGGGCCCTTCTACGAGCAGTACTTC. V gene TRBV5-6 combines with J gene TRBJ2-7, with D perhaps matching TRBD1 or TRBD2 (5 bases each). CDR3 length equals 14 residues. Germline assignment: CDR1 SGHDT and CDR2 YYEEEE. The ends were cut back, 2 bases at V and 3 bases at J, with 12 bases in the middle.

The chain has TRBV5-1 and TRBJ2-5; D gene ambiguous. CDR1 and CDR2 (germline): SGHRS, YFSETQ. The V end was cut by 0 bases, the J end by 5 bases, with 8 bases between. The CDR3 covers 13 residues. CDR3 region: CASSLGVGETQYF. For the CDR3, the DNA is TGCGCCAGCAGCTTGGGTGTAGGGGAGACCCAGTACTTC.

This clone was seen more than once but under ten times. V is TRBV7-9 and J is TRBJ2-3; tentative D call: TRBD2 (6 bases). V was clipped by 1 base and J by 7 bases, with 24 bases between them. CDR1 is SEHNR and CDR2 is FQNEAQ in the germline V gene (reference sequence). This CDR3 is 18 amino acids long. This chain's CDR3 is CASSLEGSGTGFSYTQYF. In DNA form, the CDR3 reads TGTGCCAGCAGCTTAGAGGGCTCAGGGACTGGATTTTCCTATACGCAGTATTTT.

The V call is TRBV29-1, the J call TRBJ1-1; TRBD1 agrees at 9 bases. J gave up 11 bases and V 6 bases, and 10 bases lay outside the gene matches. The CDR3 contains 12 residues. The germline V gene has CDR1 SQVTM and CDR2 ANQGSEA. In nucleotides, the CDR3 is TGCAGCGTACCTACGGGACAGGGCACGGCTTTCTTT. This codes for CSVPTGQGTAFF.

This chain links TRBV4-3 with TRBJ1-2; D gene ambiguous. The length of the CDR3 is 15 residues. V lost 0 bases to trimming and J lost 0 bases, with 8 bases between them. The germline CDR1 and CDR2 sequences are LGHNA and YSLEER. The CDR3 DNA follows: TGCGCCAGCAGCCAAGATCCCGCAGCTAACTATGGCTACACCTTC. Amino acids: CASSQDPAANYGYTF.

The V call is TRBV10-3, the J call TRBJ1-5; 10 positions agree with TRBD1. Germline V gene data show CDR1 as ENHRY and CDR2 as SYGVKD. Trimming removed 6 bases from V and 6 bases from J; junction bases left unmatched: 5. The CDR3 runs to 14 residues. The CDR3 loop is CAISGTGARQPQHF. The CDR3 nucleotides are TGTGCCATCAGCGGGACAGGGGCTCGTCAGCCCCAGCATTTT.

The sample holds a few counts of this clone. Other nucleotide sequences from this sample produce the same CDR3. The chain joins TRBV29-1 to TRBJ1-1; D remains ambiguous. The CDR3 covers 10 residues. CDR1 is SQVTM, CDR2 ANQGSEA, per germline. The ends were cut back, 6 bases at V and 1 base at J, with 3 bases in the middle. The chain's CDR3 is CSVKNTEAFF. CDR3 in DNA: TGCAGCGTGAAGAACACTGAAGCTTTCTTT. Combining the CDR3 with reference TRBV29-1 and TRBJ1-1 gives the whole variable domain SAVISQKPSRDICQRGTSLTIQCQVDSQVTMMFWYRQQPGQSLTLIATANQGSEATYESGFVIDKFPISRPNLTFSTLTVSNMSPEDSSIYLCSVKNTEAFFGQGTRLTVV.